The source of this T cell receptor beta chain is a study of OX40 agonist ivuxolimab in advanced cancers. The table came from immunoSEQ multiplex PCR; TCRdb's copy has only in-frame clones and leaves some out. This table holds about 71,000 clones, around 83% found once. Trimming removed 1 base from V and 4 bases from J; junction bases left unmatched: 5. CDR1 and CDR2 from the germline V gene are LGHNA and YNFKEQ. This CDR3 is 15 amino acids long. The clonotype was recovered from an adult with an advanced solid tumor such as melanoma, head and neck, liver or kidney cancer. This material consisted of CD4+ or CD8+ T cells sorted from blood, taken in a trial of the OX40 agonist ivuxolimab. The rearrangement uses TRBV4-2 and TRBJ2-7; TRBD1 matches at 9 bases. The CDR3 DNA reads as TGTGCCAGCAGCCAAGCCGGGACAGGGATGTACGAGCAGTACTTC. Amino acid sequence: CASSQAGTGMYEQYF.